This TCR beta chain was captured by sequencing in a study of cytomegalovirus exposure and HLA in healthy donors (dated by TCRdb to 2017 to 2019). Turning to the overall study: An earlier analysis of some 620 of the donors reported around 280 Gb of sequence data and 100 million to 120 million unique TCR beta sequences obtained from some 170 million T cells. An early release covering 550 to 700 HLA-typed donors comprised about 310 gigabases of sequencing data and around 85 million unique TCR sequences. The genetic ancestry cluster associated with self-reported Caucasian donors included about 81% of the 398 genotyped donors. The study aimed to test whether cataloging public T cell receptors could reveal signatures of past pathogen exposure. The study used immunosequencing to profile the T cell repertoires of approximately 630 subjects and linked those repertoires to cytomegalovirus serostatus. Besides the first cohort of approximately 710 subjects, a separate validation cohort made up of 120 different subjects was used. High-throughput TCR immunosequencing, statistical association of individual TCRs with disease status, and machine learning were combined to predict cytomegalovirus infection status. In a later analysis, previously published TCR beta repertoires from 500 to 750 donors were re-analyzed and high-resolution HLA genotyping was added so that TCR occurrence patterns could be studied. Rather than drawing on any new phenotypic data, the later analysis identified candidate immune exposures from TCR beta sequences and the way those sequences occurred across donors. An earlier analysis of nearly 600 of the donors applied high-throughput TCR beta sequencing to assess whether each TCR beta V gene segment acted as functional or pseudogenic. Donor age, sex, ethnicity and CMV serostatus were collected together with the repertoire data. In a later genetic analysis, genome-wide SNP genotypes for 398 of the 666 donors were used, and that subset was treated as a discovery cohort. Every repertoire in the discovery cohort had been generated on one and the same sequencing platform. HLA typing included class I and class II loci at four-digit resolution. The number of donors typed differed by locus, with 629-630 for A, B, C, DRB1 and DQB1, over 500 for DQA1, about 610 for DPA1, and 400 to 490 for DPB1. Roughly five DR-DQ haplotypes were treated as single units for association and clustering because of strong linkage in the cohort. Across 300 to 500 genotyped donors of the cohort, an average of approximately 220,000 unique TCR beta nucleotide sequences per donor were sequenced, and roughly 17% of those sequences were non-productive. The paper as a whole reports these results and caveats: In a later analysis, several top co-occurrence clusters were reported to appear linked to parvovirus B19, influenza, CMV and Epstein-Barr virus. A later analysis found that TCR association rates varied across HLA loci, with DRB1 alleles showing the most associated TCRs and HLA-C alleles the fewest. Correlated functional status among segregating V segments might be attributable to linkage disequilibrium, but an unknown experimental factor could not be ruled out. The cohort was sequenced for TCR beta chains only, and without alpha or paired-chain data the features that could be detected were limited. The 87-base-pair reads could not distinguish some IMGT-functional V segments, including TRBV6-2 and TRBV6-3, so those segments were excluded. A later analysis found that most CMV-associated TCR beta chains appeared HLA-restricted, with HLA associations seemingly driven largely by CMV exposure. In a later genetic analysis, a missense DCLRE1C variant was associated with V-gene and J-gene trimming of TCR beta chains, and the association was replicated in an independent cohort. HLA typing was unavailable for some donors at each locus, so association tests used only the typed subset. A cluster of highly shared sequence variants was judged likely to represent a technical artifact of the sequencing pipeline. In a later analysis, 15,000 to 20,000 TCR beta sequences were associated with specific HLA alleles at a false discovery rate of 0.05. For the cohort, immune exposure information was limited to CMV serostatus. In vitro tests confirmed that three of the cytomegalovirus-associated TCR beta chains recognize cytomegalovirus antigens. Because counts were too low, roughly 18 rarely observed V segments, including chromosome 9 orphons, were left out of the earlier analysis of about 500 of the donors. The authors suggested that the approach could potentially be generalized to other disease states and immunological phenotypes. Compared with equally common non-associated chains, HLA-associated TCR beta chains in a later analysis were more clonally expanded and had lower generation probabilities. According to a later genetic analysis, donors in an Asian-associated ancestry cluster had fewer N-insertions in productive TCRs than the approximately 670-donor mean. A further reported finding was that TCR beta sequences accurately predicted the HLA-A and HLA-B alleles for most subjects in the first cohort. Presence/absence analyses assumed roughly uniform sequencing depth across donors, an assumption that may not hold. Assigning TCR associations to individual alleles was difficult when HLA alleles, especially DR and DQ, strongly co-occurred. In the study, some 160 TCR beta chains were listed as associated with cytomegalovirus. The classifier was reported to diagnose cytomegalovirus status with high specificity and sensitivity in both the original and validation cohorts. In an earlier analysis of approximately 590 of the donors, most TCR beta V segments were observed in productive rearrangements about 90% or about 30% of the time, broadly matching IMGT annotations. Across donors, most TCR sequences were observed very rarely, whereas some public TCRs were present in many individuals.

The cohort comprised more than 550 healthy bone marrow donors. Cohort members were all nominally healthy when sampled, although unrecorded immune exposures were likely present. The donor tested CMV seropositive and was one of the 289 seropositive cohort members. A peripheral blood sample was collected from each donor, and TCR beta sequencing was performed on peripheral blood mononuclear cells. Genomic DNA was extracted from the blood cell samples with the Qiagen DNeasy Blood Extraction Kit. Library method: the immunoSEQ multiplex PCR assay. For the multiplex PCR, a mixture combining 60 forward primers for TCR Vbeta segments and 13 reverse primers for TCR Jbeta segments was used. The CDR3 region of rearranged TCR beta genes was amplified from genomic DNA by a multiplex PCR assay. Amplified TCR beta libraries were sequenced as 87-base-pair reads on the Illumina HiSeq System. The authors processed their data as follows. A later analysis counted tens of millions of unique TCR beta chains across the 666 repertoires, and 9 million to 14 million of these chains were shared by at least two donors. Raw reads were error-corrected and collapsed into unique sequences with a nearest-neighbor algorithm that merged closely related sequences to remove PCR and sequencing errors. To assign V, D and J gene segments, CDR3 sequences were aligned to IMGT reference sequences. For a sequence to be retained, a match of at least six nucleotides was required to both a V gene segment and a J gene segment. Rearrangements were classified as productive when the CDR3 lacked stop codons and remained in frame with V and J, and all other rearrangements were classified as non-productive. CDR3 was defined according to IMGT convention as the region running from the second conserved V-encoded cysteine to the conserved J-encoded phenylalanine. In an earlier analysis of just under 600 of the donors, sequences lacking an unambiguous match to a single V gene segment were excluded. In an earlier analysis of 450 to 750 of the donors, a V segment was called functional when productive rearrangements were above 56.7%, and segregating when the standard deviation between donors exceeded 5%. A statistical classification framework was developed to diagnose cytomegalovirus status using the catalog of TCR beta chain sequences. V and J gene assignment, in a later analysis, came from comparing TCR nucleotide sequences with IMGT/GENE-DB human TR gene sequences. Using the TCRdist pipeline, a later analysis assigned CDR3 sequences along with most-parsimonious VDJ recombination scenarios. In a later analysis, each TCR beta chain was defined by its CDR3 amino acid sequence together with its V-gene family, and reads lacking a unique V-gene family were excluded. In a later analysis, around 600 highly shared, low-generation-probability nucleotide sequences were removed to address suspected cross-contamination and a sequencing artifact. In a later analysis, a clonal expansion index was calculated for each public chain from normalized within-repertoire ranks of inferred template counts. In a later analysis, generation probabilities were computed using a VDJ recombination model fitted to out-of-frame rearrangements, and the results were checked against IGoR. In a later analysis, TCR-TCR, TCR-HLA and TCR-CMV co-occurrence was scored with hypergeometric tests, and a repertoire-size bias correction was applied to TCR pairs. A later analysis estimated false discovery rates by permuting HLA or CMV assignments 20 times. A later analysis grouped co-occurring TCRs with DBSCAN, adding TCRdist sequence similarity when clustering within HLA-allele-positive subsets. Repertoires with fewer than 30,000 or more than 120,000 public chains, plus five repertoires with anomalous nucleotide sharing, were excluded from co-occurrence clustering. Imported from immuneACCESS, the table was reduced by TCRdb to in-frame sequences with V and J called. These copies leave out some clones; in studies compared against another copy, an unresolved V gene accounts for under half, and the cause of the remainder is not known. From that table come the V and J calls and clone size; the DNA was used to work out D and trimming. The sample records about 160,000 clones, approximately 85% of which are singletons. The leading ten clones occupy about 0.98% of the sample.

Concerning this clone itself: The antigen it binds to is not known. No base quality information exists; no much larger clone differs at one position.

The CDR3 contains 11 residues, cysteine and phenylalanine counted. Left in the record is the CDR3 DNA by itself, 33 bases read in frame from the first base. V was cut back by 4 bases and J by 5 bases, leaving a gap of 9 bases between them. The germline V gene (reference sequence) sets CDR1 to DFQATT and CDR2 to SNEGSKA. The clonotype originates from a girl aged 2 to 10 in good health and CMV-seropositive. This chain joins TRBV20-1 to TRBJ2-7, and possibly TRBD1, on 6 matching bases. The sample was PBMCs. The DNA sequence is TGCAGTGCTAATACAGGGAACGAGCAGTACTTC. It translates to CSANTGNEQYF.